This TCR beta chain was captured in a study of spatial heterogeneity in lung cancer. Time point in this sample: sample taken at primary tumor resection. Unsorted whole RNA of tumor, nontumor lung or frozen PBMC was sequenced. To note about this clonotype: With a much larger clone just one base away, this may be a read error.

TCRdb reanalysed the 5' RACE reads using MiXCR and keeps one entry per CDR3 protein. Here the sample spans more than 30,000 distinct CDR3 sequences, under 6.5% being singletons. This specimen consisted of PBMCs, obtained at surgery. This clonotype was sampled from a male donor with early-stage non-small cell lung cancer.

The chain's CDR3 is CAGSDTGDLMNTEAFF. In DNA, the CDR3 is TGTGCCGGCAGTGACACTGGAGACCTCATGAACACTGAAGCTTTCTTT. The chain is built from TRBV6-4 and TRBJ1-1; D call uncertain. CDR3 length equals 16 residues. From germline, CDR1 is MRHNA and CDR2 SNTAGT.